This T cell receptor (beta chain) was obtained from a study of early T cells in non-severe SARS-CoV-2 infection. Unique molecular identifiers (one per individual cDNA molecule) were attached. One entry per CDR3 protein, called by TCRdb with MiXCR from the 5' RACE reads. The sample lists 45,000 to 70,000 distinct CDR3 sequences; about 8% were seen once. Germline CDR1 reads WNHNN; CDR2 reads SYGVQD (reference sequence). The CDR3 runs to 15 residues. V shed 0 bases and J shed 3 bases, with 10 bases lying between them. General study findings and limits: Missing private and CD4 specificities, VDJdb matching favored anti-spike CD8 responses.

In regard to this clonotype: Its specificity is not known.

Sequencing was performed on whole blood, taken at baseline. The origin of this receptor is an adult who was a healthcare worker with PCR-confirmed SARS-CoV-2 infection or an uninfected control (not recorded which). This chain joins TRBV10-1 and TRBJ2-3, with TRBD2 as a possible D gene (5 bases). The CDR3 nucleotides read TGCGCCAGCAGTGAGTCTGGGAGTTATACAGATACGCAGTATTTT. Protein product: CASSESGSYTDTQYF.